The present TCR beta chain was sequenced within a study of blood T cell repertoires in COVID-19. Whole-study context: Sources were T cells, B-cell-depleted T cells, or PBMCs; the material itself was cDNA or gDNA.

The sample holds one count of this clone. Germline CDR1 is MNHEY and CDR2 is SMNVEV (reference sequence). The V and J ends lost 3 bases and 1 base, in that order; junction bases with no gene match: 5. The CDR3 has 15 amino acids. Seattle's enrolled individuals joined amid active infection and were then monitored longitudinally. Original processing notes: How many nucleated cells were present was estimated from reference gene primer amplification. Profiling relied on immunoSEQ multiplex PCR, and the TCRdb table lists in-frame clones only, not all of them. V, J and clone size reflect that table, while D and trimming were determined from the DNA. Counted here are about 170,000 clones, around four fifths occurring once; the ten biggest clones make up over 7%.

The clonotype was recovered from a woman at least 80 years old with COVID-19, enrolled during active disease. The rearrangement links TRBV27 to TRBJ2-5; 7 bases map to TRBD1. Sequencing was carried out using peripheral blood. CDR3 sequence (DNA): TGTGCCAGCAGTTTTTACGACAGGGCCCAAGAGACCCAGTACTTC. It encodes CASSFYDRAQETQYF.